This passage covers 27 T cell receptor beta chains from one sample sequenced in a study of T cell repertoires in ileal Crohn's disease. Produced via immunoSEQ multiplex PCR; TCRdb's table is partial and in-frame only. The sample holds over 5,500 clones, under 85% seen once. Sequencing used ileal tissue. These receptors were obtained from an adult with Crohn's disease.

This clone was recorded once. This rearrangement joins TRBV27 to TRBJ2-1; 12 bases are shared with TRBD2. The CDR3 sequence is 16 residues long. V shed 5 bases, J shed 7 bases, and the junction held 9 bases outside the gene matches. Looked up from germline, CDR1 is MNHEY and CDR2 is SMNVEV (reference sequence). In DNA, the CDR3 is TGTGCCAGCAGTCTTTCTCTAGCGGGAGGGCCAAATGAGCAGTTCTTC. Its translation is CASSLSLAGGPNEQFF.

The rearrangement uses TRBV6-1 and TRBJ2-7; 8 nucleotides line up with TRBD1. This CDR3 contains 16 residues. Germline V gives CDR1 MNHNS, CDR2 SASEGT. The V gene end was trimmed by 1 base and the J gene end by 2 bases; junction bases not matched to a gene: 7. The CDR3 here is CASSEDSGTGAYEQYF. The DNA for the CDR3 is TGTGCCAGCAGTGAAGATTCCGGGACAGGTGCCTACGAGCAGTACTTC.

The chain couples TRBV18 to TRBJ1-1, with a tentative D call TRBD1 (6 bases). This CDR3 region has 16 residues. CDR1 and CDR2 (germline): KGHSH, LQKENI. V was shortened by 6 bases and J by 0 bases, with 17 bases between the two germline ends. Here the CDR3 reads CASSPTTGNMNTEAFF. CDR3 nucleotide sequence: TGTGCCAGCTCCCCCACCACAGGGAACATGAACACTGAAGCTTTCTTT.

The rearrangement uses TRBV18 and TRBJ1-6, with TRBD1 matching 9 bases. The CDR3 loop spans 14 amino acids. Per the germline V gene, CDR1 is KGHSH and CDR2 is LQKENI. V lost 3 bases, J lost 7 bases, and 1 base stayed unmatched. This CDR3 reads CASSPGQGNSPLHF. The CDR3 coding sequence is TGTGCCAGCTCACCGGGACAGGGAAATTCACCCCTCCACTTT.

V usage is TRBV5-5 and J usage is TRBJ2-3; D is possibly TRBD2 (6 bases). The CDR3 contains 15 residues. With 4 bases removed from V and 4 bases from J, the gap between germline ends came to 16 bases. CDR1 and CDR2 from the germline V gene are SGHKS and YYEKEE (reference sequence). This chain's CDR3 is CASSLLTSMADTQYF. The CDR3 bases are TGTGCCAGCAGCCTACTTACTAGCATGGCAGATACGCAGTATTTT. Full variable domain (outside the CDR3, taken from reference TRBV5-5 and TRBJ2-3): DAGVTQSPTHLIKTRGQQVTLRCSPISGHKSVSWYQQVLGQGPQFIFQYYEKEERGRGNFPDRFSARQFPNYSSELNVNALLLGDSALYLCASSLLTSMADTQYFGPGTRLTVL.

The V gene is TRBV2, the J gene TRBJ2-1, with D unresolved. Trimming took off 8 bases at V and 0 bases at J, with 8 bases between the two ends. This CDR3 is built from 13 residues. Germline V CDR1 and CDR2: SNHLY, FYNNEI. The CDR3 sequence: CASRKSSYNEQFF. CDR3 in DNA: TGTGCCAGCCGAAAGAGCTCCTACAATGAGCAGTTCTTC.

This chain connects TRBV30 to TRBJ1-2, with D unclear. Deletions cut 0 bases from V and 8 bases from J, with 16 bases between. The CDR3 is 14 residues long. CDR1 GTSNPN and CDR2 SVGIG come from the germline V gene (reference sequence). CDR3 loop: CAWSVKLTGRGYTF. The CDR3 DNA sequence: TGTGCCTGGAGTGTGAAGCTAACGGGAAGGGGCTACACCTTC.

This chain's CDR3 is CASGTGQSYNEQFF. The CDR3 nucleotides are TGTGCTAGTGGCACGGGACAGAGCTACAATGAGCAGTTCTTC. The chain employs TRBV12-5 and TRBJ2-1, with 7 bases identical to TRBD1. Germline CDR1 and CDR2: LGHNT and FRNRAP. The J segment lost 3 bases and the V segment lost 6 bases, leaving 5 bases of the junction unmatched. The CDR3 consists of 14 residues.

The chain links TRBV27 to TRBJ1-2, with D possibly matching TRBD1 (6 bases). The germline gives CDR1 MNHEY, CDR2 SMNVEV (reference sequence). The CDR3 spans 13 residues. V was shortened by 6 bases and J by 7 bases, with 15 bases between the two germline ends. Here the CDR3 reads CASSGPNRAGYTF. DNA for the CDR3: TGTGCCAGCAGCGGACCAAACAGGGCTGGCTACACCTTC.

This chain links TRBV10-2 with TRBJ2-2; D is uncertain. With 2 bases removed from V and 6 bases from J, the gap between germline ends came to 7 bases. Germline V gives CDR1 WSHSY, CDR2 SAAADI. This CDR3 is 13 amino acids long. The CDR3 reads CASSELRAGELFF. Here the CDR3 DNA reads TGCGCCAGCAGTGAGCTTCGTGCCGGGGAGCTGTTTTTT.

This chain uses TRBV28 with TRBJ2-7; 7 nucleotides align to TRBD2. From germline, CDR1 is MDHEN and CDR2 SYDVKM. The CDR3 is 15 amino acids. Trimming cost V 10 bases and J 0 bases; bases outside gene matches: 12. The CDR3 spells CATLSPSGLSYEQYF. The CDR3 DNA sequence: TGTGCCACTCTTTCCCCTAGCGGCCTCTCCTACGAGCAGTACTTC.

CDR3 loop: CSVDGLAGGETQYF. CDR3 coding DNA: TGCAGCGTTGATGGGCTAGCGGGAGGGGAGACCCAGTACTTC. The chain is built from TRBV29-1 and TRBJ2-5; 12 bases align to TRBD2. The ends lost 3 bases at V and 5 bases at J; junction bases unmatched: 4. The CDR3 runs 14 residues. In germline, CDR1 is SQVTM, CDR2 ANQGSEA. The complete variable domain, with remaining parts taken from reference TRBV29-1 and TRBJ2-5, reads SAVISQKPSRDICQRGTSLTIQCQVDSQVTMMFWYRQQPGQSLTLIATANQGSEATYESGFVIDKFPISRPNLTFSTLTVSNMSPEDSSIYLCSVDGLAGGETQYFGPGTRLLVL.

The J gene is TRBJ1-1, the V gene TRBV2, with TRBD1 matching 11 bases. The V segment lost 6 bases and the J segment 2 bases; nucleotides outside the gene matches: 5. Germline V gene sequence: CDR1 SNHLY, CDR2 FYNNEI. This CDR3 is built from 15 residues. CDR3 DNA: TGTGCCAGCAGGAGGACAGGGGGCGTCAACACTGAAGCTTTCTTT. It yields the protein CASRRTGGVNTEAFF.

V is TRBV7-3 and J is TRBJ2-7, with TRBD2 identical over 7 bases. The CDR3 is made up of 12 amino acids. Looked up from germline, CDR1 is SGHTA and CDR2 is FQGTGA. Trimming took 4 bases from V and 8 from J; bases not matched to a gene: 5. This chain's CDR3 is CASSYGGGQQYF. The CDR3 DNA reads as TGTGCCAGCAGCTACGGGGGAGGGCAGCAGTACTTC.

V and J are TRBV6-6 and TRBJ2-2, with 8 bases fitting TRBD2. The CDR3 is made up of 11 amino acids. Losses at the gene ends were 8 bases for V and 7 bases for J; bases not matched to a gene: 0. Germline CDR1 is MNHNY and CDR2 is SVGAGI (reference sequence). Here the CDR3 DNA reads TGTGCCAGCCTAGCGGGCGGGGAGCTGTTTTTT. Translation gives CASLAGGELFF.

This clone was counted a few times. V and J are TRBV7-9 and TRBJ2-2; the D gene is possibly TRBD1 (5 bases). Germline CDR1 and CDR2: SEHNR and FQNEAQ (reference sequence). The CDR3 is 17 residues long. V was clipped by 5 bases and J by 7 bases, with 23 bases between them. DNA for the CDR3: TGTGCCAGCAGCCAAAACATACTCCAGGGAAGTGGCGGGGAGCTGTTTTTT. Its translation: CASSQNILQGSGGELFF.

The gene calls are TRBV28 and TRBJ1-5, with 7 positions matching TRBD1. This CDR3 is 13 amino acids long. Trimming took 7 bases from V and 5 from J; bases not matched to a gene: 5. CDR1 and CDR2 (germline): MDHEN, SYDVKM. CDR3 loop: CASTRQGDQPQHF. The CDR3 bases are TGTGCCAGCACCCGACAGGGTGATCAGCCCCAGCATTTT.

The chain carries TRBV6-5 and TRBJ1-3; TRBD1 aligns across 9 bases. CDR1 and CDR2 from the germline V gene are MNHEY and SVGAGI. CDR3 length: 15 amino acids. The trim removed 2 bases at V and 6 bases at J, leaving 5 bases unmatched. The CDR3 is CASSYGDRDLNTIYF. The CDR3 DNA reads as TGTGCCAGCAGTTACGGGGACAGGGATTTAAACACCATATATTTT.

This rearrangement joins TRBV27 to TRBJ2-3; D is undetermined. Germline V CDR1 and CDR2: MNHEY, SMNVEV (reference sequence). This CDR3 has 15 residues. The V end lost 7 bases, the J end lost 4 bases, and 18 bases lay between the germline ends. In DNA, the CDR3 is TGTGCCAGCACCAACCGACTCGGTCGGGCAGATACGCAGTATTTT. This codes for CASTNRLGRADTQYF.

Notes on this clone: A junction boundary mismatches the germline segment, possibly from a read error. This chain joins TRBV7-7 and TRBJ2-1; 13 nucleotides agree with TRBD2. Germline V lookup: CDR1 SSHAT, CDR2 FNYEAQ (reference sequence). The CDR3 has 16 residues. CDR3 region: CASSLGLAGFGDEQFF. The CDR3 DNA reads TGTGCTAGCAGCTTGGGACTAGCGGGGTTCGGGGATGAGCAGTTCTTC.

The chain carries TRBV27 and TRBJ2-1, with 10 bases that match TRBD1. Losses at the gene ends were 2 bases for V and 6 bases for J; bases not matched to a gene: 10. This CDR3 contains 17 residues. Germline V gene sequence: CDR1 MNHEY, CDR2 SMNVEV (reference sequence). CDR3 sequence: CASSLIGGQGPANEQFF. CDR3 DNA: TGTGCCAGCAGTTTAATCGGGGGACAGGGGCCCGCCAATGAGCAGTTCTTC.

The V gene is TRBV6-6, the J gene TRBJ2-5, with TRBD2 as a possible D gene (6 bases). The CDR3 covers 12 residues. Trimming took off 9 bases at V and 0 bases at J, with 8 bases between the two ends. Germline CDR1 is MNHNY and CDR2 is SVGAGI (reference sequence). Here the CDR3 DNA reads TGTGCCAGTGGGGGGTACCAAGAGACCCAGTACTTC. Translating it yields CASGGYQETQYF.

CDR3 protein: CASNREGQSNYGYTF. In nucleotides, the CDR3 is TGTGCCAGCAACCGGGAGGGACAGAGTAACTATGGCTACACCTTC. The chain is built from TRBV7-9 and TRBJ1-2; 7 bases align to TRBD1. V gave up 7 bases and J gave up 1 base; unmatched junction bases: 9. The germline V gene has CDR1 SEHNR and CDR2 FQNEAQ (reference sequence). The CDR3 is made up of 15 amino acids.

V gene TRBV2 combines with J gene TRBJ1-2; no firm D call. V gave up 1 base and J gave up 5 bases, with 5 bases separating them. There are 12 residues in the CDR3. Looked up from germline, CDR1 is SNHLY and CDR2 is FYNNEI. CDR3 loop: CASSEGPYGYTF. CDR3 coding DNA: TGTGCCAGCAGTGAAGGTCCTTATGGCTACACCTTC.

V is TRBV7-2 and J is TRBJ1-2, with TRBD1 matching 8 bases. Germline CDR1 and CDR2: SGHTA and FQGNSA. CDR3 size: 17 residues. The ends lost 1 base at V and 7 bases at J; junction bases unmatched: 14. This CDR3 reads CASSLGSVAGGRVGYTF. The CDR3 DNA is TGTGCCAGCAGCTTAGGTTCGGTGGCAGGGGGCCGTGTTGGCTACACCTTC.

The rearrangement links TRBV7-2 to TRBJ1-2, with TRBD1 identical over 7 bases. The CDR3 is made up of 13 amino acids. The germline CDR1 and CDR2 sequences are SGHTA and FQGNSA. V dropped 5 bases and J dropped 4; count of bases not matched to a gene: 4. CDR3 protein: CASSPQGVYGYTF. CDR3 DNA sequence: TGTGCCAGCAGCCCTCAGGGGGTCTATGGCTACACCTTC.

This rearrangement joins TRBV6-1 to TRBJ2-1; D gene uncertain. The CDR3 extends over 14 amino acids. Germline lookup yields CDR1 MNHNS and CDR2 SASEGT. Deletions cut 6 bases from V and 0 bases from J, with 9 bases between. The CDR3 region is CASREYTSYNEQFF. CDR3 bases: TGTGCCAGCAGGGAGTACACCTCCTACAATGAGCAGTTCTTC.